This entry is about one T cell receptor beta chain. V gave up 4 bases and J gave up 8 bases, with 13 bases separating them. The CDR3 covers 14 residues. Germline CDR1 reads SGHDT; CDR2 reads YYEEEE. This sample was taken from a study of blood T cell repertoires in COVID-19. Using immunoSEQ multiplex PCR, the repertoire was profiled, and TCRdb retains in-frame clones only, with some absent. This sample carries fewer than 150,000 clones, around 64% of them seen once, and the ten largest clones take more than 0.65%. Material for sequencing was peripheral blood. The chain employs TRBV5-6 and TRBJ1-6; D possibly corresponds to TRBD1 (6 bases). The receptor was isolated from a human donor with acute or convalescent COVID-19. The donor label of this sample is uncertain. The CDR3 region has the DNA TGTGCCAGCAGCCAGGGGTTGGGGTATTCACCCCTCCACTTT. Protein sequence: CASSQGLGYSPLHF.